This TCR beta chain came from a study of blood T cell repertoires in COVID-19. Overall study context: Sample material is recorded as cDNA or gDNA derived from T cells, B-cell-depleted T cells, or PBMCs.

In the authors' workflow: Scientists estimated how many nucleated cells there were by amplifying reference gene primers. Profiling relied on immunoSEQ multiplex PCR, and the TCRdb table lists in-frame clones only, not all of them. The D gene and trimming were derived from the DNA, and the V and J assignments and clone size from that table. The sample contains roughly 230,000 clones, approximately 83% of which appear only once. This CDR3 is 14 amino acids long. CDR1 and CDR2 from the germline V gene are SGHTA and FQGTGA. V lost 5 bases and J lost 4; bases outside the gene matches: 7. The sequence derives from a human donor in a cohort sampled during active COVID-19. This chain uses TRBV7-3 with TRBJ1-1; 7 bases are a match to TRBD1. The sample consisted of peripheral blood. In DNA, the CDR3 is TGTGCCAGCAGCCAAGACAGGGTCAGCACTGAAGCTTTCTTT. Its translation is CASSQDRVSTEAFF.